This T cell receptor (beta chain) was profiled in a study of CD8+ T cells in alopecia areata. General observations from the study: Administration of tofacitinib significantly diminished scalp clonality and expanded CD8+ clones within the top 100.

Comments on this clone: Its target is unknown.

In each case, RNA was isolated and then reverse transcribed into cDNA as the sequencing template. Profiling relied on immunoSEQ multiplex PCR, and the TCRdb table lists in-frame clones only, not all of them. The table records approximately 280,000 clones, nearly 60% of them present only once. Germline CDR1 reads GTSNPN; CDR2 reads SVGIG (reference sequence). Trimming removed 4 bases from V and 6 bases from J; junction bases left unmatched: 13. The CDR3 loop spans 15 amino acids. Treatment specified: oral pan-JAK inhibitor, 5-10 mg twice daily. Specimens obtained from alopecia areata patients comprised lesional scalp punch biopsies and peripheral blood.

The sequence derives from a human donor with alopecia areata. The chain links TRBV30 to TRBJ2-5; 8 bases are shared with TRBD1. Sequencing was performed on CD4+ T cells sorted from blood, taken at week 24, from a patient treated with tofacitinib. CDR3 loop: CAWTLGQGIGKTQYF. The CDR3 DNA reads TGTGCCTGGACCCTTGGACAGGGAATTGGAAAGACCCAGTACTTC.